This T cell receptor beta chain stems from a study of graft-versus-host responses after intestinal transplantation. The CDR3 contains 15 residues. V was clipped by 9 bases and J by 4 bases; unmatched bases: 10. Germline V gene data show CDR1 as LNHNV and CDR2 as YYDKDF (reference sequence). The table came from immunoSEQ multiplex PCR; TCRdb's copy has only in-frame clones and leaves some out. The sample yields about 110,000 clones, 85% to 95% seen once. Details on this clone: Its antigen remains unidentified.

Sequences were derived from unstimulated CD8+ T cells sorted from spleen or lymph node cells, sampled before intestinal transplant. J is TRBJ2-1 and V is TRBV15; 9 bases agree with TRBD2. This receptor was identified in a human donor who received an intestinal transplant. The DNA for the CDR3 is TGTGCCACTAGCGAATTAGCGGGAGAATACAATGAGCAGTTCTTC. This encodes CATSELAGEYNEQFF.